Below are 20 T cell receptor beta chains sequenced from a single sample in a study of blood T cells in healthy people across ages. Together with a sample-barcoded 5' primer, a J-beta primer mix was included in a second PCR lasting about 6 to 11 cycles. MiXCR, applied by TCRdb to the 5' RACE reads, yields one record per CDR3 protein. This repertoire shows about 1.8 million distinct CDR3 sequences, around 50% found once; its top ten account for roughly 2%. The sample comprised blood. These TCRs come from a middle-aged woman in good health.

This chain connects TRBV18 to TRBJ1-2; a possible D gene is TRBD1 (6 bases). The CDR3 covers 12 residues. Germline V gives CDR1 KGHSH, CDR2 LQKENI. Trimming cost V 2 bases and J 13 bases, with 14 bases left between them. In DNA form, the CDR3 reads TGTGCCAGCTCACCAGGGAGGGGGGCCGGCACCTTC. Its protein product is CASSPGRGAGTF.

This chain links TRBV9 with TRBJ2-1; 8 bases map to TRBD2. V lost 3 bases, J lost 5 bases, and 13 bases stayed unmatched. The CDR3 extends over 17 amino acids. Germline V gene lookup returns CDR1 SGDLS and CDR2 YYNGEE. This CDR3 is CASSETLGAGGNNEQFF. In nucleotides, the CDR3 is TGTGCCAGCAGCGAAACCCTCGGGGCGGGGGGTAACAATGAGCAGTTCTTC.

The V call is TRBV9, the J call TRBJ2-4, with D possibly TRBD1 on 5 matching bases. V was trimmed by 2 bases and J by 0 bases, leaving 15 bases between them. The CDR3 length is 17 residues. Germline V gene data show CDR1 as SGDLS and CDR2 as YYNGEE. CDR3 amino acids: CASSVSPSTVAKNIQYF. CDR3 coding DNA: TGTGCCAGCAGCGTTTCCCCCTCGACAGTAGCCAAAAACATTCAGTACTTC.

This clonotype was picked up a small number of times. The rearrangement uses TRBV29-1 and TRBJ2-1; D is uncertain. Per germline, CDR1 SQVTM and CDR2 ANQGSEA. The CDR3 is 16 residues long. V was cut by 0 bases and J by 0 bases, with 12 bases left in between. The CDR3 spells CSVEDHRAYSYNEQFF. The CDR3 nucleotides read TGCAGCGTTGAAGATCACCGGGCCTACTCCTACAATGAGCAGTTCTTC.

The gene calls are TRBV14 and TRBJ2-7; D may be TRBD1 (5 bases). V was clipped by 0 bases and J by 2 bases, with 32 bases between them. CDR1 is SGHDN, CDR2 FVKESK, per germline. CDR3 size: 22 residues. The CDR3 sequence: CASSQDNVYRYSPEAKTYEQYF. CDR3 coding DNA: TGTGCCAGCAGCCAAGATAACGTTTACAGGTATTCCCCGGAAGCTAAAACCTACGAGCAGTACTTC. Supplemented by reference TRBV14 and TRBJ2-7, the full variable domain reads EAGVTQFPSHSVIEKGQTVTLRCDPISGHDNLYWYRRVMGKEIKFLLHFVKESKQDESGMPNNRFLAERTGGTYSTLKVQPAELEDSGVYFCASSQDNVYRYSPEAKTYEQYFGPGTRLTVT.

The chain uses TRBV4-1 and TRBJ2-3; D perhaps matches TRBD2 (5 bases). The V and J ends lost 0 bases and 5 bases respectively, with 15 bases between them. CDR1 and CDR2 from the germline V gene are MGHRA and YSYEKL. This CDR3 has 16 residues. CDR3 nucleotide sequence: TGCGCCAGCAGCCAAGATATTGCACTAGGTGGAGATACGCAGTATTTT. This sequence encodes CASSQDIALGGDTQYF.

The genes are TRBV7-2 and TRBJ1-3, with D possibly TRBD1 on 6 matching bases. From germline, CDR1 is SGHTA and CDR2 FQGNSA. V was shortened by 5 bases and J by 3 bases, with 14 bases between the two germline ends. The length of the CDR3 is 15 residues. CDR3 nucleotide sequence: TGTGCCAGCAGCGCCCCTACAGGGATTGGAAACACCATATATTTT. This encodes CASSAPTGIGNTIYF.

This clonotype showed up just once. This chain joins TRBV20-1 and TRBJ1-6; TRBD1 agrees at 7 bases. Germline V gives CDR1 DFQATT, CDR2 SNEGSKA (reference sequence). CDR3 length: 16 residues. V lost 0 bases to trimming and J lost 7 bases; unmatched junction nucleotides: 9. The CDR3: CSARDPKTGLNSPLHF. As DNA, the CDR3 is TGCAGTGCTAGAGACCCAAAGACAGGGTTGAATTCACCCCTCCACTTT.

This clonotype appeared a few times. The V call is TRBV20-1, the J call TRBJ2-4; D might be TRBD1 (5 bases). The J call may be in error: the DNA end matches TRBJ2-5 better. The V gene's germline CDR1 is DFQATT and CDR2 SNEGSKA (reference sequence). This CDR3 has 14 amino acids. DNA of the CDR3: TGCAGTGCTAGAGCGGCAGGGTTCGGGGAGACCCAGTACTTC. Encoded protein: CSARAAGFGETQYF.

This clonotype was counted between two and nine times. The V gene is TRBV2, the J gene TRBJ2-6; no firm D call. The CDR3 loop spans 15 amino acids. Germline CDR1 is SNHLY and CDR2 is FYNNEI. V was clipped by 6 bases and J by 0 bases, with 9 bases between them. The CDR3: CASRAWSSGANVLTF. CDR3 DNA: TGTGCCAGCAGGGCCTGGAGCTCTGGGGCCAACGTCCTGACTTTC. The variable domain in full, with the rest retrieved from reference TRBV2 and TRBJ2-6, is EPEVTQTPSHQVTQMGQEVILRCVPISNHLYFYWYRQILGQKVEFLVSFYNNEISEKSEIFDDQFSVERPDGSNFTLKIRSTKLEDSAMYFCASRAWSSGANVLTFGAGSRLTVL.

This clonotype was counted between two and nine times. The V and J genes are TRBV20-1 and TRBJ1-2; D may be TRBD1 (5 bases). The CDR3 runs 12 residues. CDR1 is DFQATT, CDR2 SNEGSKA, per germline (reference sequence). Trimming pared 3 bases from V and 6 bases from J, leaving 11 bases between. Here the CDR3 DNA reads TGCAGTGCTAGTGGGGACGGGGATGGCTACACCTTC. This sequence encodes CSASGDGDGYTF.

The chain recombines TRBV20-1 with TRBJ1-1; 7 bases are a match to TRBD1. Unmatched junction bases numbered 7, after V lost 7 bases and J lost 2 bases. The CDR3 has 13 amino acids. Germline values: CDR1 DFQATT, CDR2 SNEGSKA (reference sequence). The CDR3 reads CSGQRGPNTEAFF. The CDR3 nucleotides read TGCAGTGGTCAGAGGGGGCCAAACACTGAAGCTTTCTTT.

The chain recombines TRBV4-3 with TRBJ2-1; 7 bases match TRBD1. The CDR3 is 16 residues long. Germline V CDR1 and CDR2: LGHNA, YSLEER. J gave up 2 bases and V 2 bases, and 6 bases lay outside the gene matches. The CDR3 spells CASSQRNRGPYNEQFF. The DNA of the CDR3 is TGCGCCAGCAGCCAAAGAAACAGGGGCCCCTACAATGAGCAGTTCTTC.

The J gene is TRBJ2-3, the V gene TRBV6-1; TRBD1 or TRBD2 may be the D gene (6 bases each). CDR1 and CDR2 (germline): MNHNS, SASEGT. There are 14 residues in the CDR3. Trimming cost V 8 bases and J 4 bases, with 16 bases left between them. CDR3 loop: CASGDIRGSDTQYF. The DNA for the CDR3 is TGTGCCAGCGGGGACATACGGGGGTCAGATACGCAGTATTTT.

V usage is TRBV5-1 and J usage is TRBJ2-5; D uncertain. CDR3 length equals 15 residues. Between the trimmed V and J ends, which lost 0 bases and 2 bases, there was a span of 11 bases. Per germline, CDR1 SGHRS and CDR2 YFSETQ. The CDR3 region has the DNA TGCGCCAGCAGCTTGGAATCAGAGTGGCAAGAGACCCAGTACTTC. It is translated as CASSLESEWQETQYF.

The V and J genes are TRBV10-3 and TRBJ1-1; D might be TRBD1 (5 bases). Germline V CDR1 and CDR2: ENHRY, SYGVKD. The CDR3 loop spans 14 amino acids. Trimming left V 3 bases short and J 4 bases short, with 12 bases between. This CDR3 reads CAISDNRRGTEAFF. CDR3 sequence (DNA): TGTGCCATCAGTGACAATCGAAGGGGCACTGAAGCTTTCTTT.

This clonotype has only a few counts. The chain joins TRBV9 to TRBJ2-7; 7 positions agree with TRBD2. The J call is uncertain, as TRBJ2-5 better fits the DNA end. The CDR3 spans 14 residues. CDR1 is SGDLS, CDR2 YYNGEE, per germline. The chain's CDR3 is CASSVGVSGETQYF. The CDR3 DNA sequence: TGTGCCAGCAGCGTAGGGGTTAGCGGGGAGACCCAGTACTTC.

V is TRBV5-1 and J is TRBJ2-1; D not resolved. Per the germline V gene, CDR1 is SGHRS and CDR2 is YFSETQ. CDR3 size: 14 residues. V was trimmed by 5 bases and J by 1 base, leaving 10 bases between them. In DNA, the CDR3 is TGCGCCAGCAGGGACCCGCAATCCTACAATGAGCAGTTCTTC. Residues: CASRDPQSYNEQFF.

V gene TRBV20-1 combines with J gene TRBJ2-3, with 7 bases identical to TRBD2. The CDR3 covers 14 residues. The germline gives CDR1 DFQATT, CDR2 SNEGSKA (reference sequence). V dropped 3 bases and J dropped 7; count of bases not matched to a gene: 10. The CDR3: CSASHPVGGNTQYF. DNA for the CDR3: TGCAGTGCTAGTCACCCGGTGGGGGGGAATACGCAGTATTTT.

V usage is TRBV7-2 and J usage is TRBJ2-5; 8 bases map to TRBD1. The germline gives CDR1 SGHTA, CDR2 FQGNSA. This CDR3 has 14 residues. Trimming at V came to 5 bases and at J to 4 bases, leaving 6 bases not matched to a gene. CDR3 loop: CASSVQGAAETQYF. Here the CDR3 DNA reads TGTGCCAGCAGCGTTCAGGGGGCAGCAGAGACCCAGTACTTC.